Here is one T cell receptor (beta chain) with its context. The V gene's germline CDR1 is MNHEY and CDR2 SMNVEV (reference sequence). The V end was cut by 5 bases, the J end by 2 bases, with 9 bases between. CDR3 size: 13 residues. The assay was immunoSEQ multiplex PCR, and TCRdb's table has in-frame clones only and misses some. The sample has just under 85,000 clones; 86% are singletons. This sample is drawn from a study of T cell responses to AZD1222 COVID-19 vaccine. Here the sequenced sample was peripheral blood, taken on day 0 of AZD1222 vaccination. V and J are TRBV27 and TRBJ1-1; TRBD1 is a possible D gene (5 bases). The sequence was collected from an adult in good health. For the CDR3, the DNA is TGTGCCAGCAGTCCAGGGTCCAACACTGAAGCTTTCTTT. This translates into CASSPGSNTEAFF.